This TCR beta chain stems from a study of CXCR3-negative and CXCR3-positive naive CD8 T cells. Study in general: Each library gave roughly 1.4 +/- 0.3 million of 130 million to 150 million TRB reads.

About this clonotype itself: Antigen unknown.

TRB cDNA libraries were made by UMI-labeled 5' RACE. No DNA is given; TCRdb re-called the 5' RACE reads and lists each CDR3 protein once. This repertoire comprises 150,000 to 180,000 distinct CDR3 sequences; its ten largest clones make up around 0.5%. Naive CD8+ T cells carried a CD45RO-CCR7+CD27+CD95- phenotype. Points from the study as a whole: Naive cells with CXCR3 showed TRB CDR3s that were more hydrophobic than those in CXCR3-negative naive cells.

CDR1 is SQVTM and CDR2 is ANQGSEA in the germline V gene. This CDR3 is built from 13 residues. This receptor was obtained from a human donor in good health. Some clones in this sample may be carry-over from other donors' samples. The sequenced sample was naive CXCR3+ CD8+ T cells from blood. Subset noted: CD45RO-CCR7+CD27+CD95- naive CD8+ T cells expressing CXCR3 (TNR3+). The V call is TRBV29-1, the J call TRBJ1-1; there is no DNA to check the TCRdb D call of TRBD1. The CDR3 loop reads CSVAGGGSTEAFF.